This TCR beta chain was captured by sequencing in a study of T cells after posttransplantation cyclophosphamide. Findings and caveats of the study: Later post-transplant blood repertoires were often dominated by donor CD8+ memory clones.

Controls had myeloablative marrow grafts with methotrexate and calcineurin inhibitor, sampled at 1 year. A note on this clone: Its antigen is not identified.

Trimming left V 0 bases short and J 2 bases short, with 8 bases between. Germline CDR1 SGHRS, CDR2 YFSETQ. The CDR3 totals 14 residues. TCRdb's table, derived via immunoSEQ multiplex PCR, lists solely in-frame clones and lacks some. The sample has about 12,000 clones, approximately 82% seen once. The input for sequencing was PBMCs, taken 367 days after allogeneic stem cell transplant with calcineurin inhibitor and methotrexate. J is TRBJ1-1 and V is TRBV5-1; D might be TRBD1 (6 bases). The source is a male patient in his thirties who received an allogeneic stem cell transplant from an unrelated donor, was CMV-positive, and had acute GVHD only. Some T cells could come from the graft donor. CDR3 protein: CASSLDRVNTEAFF. The CDR3 DNA sequence: TGCGCCAGCAGCTTGGACAGGGTAAACACTGAAGCTTTCTTT.